The entry that follows covers one T cell receptor (beta chain) sequence. Its target is unknown. The junction does not match germline at one end; this may be a read error. The data were taken from a study of cytomegalovirus exposure and HLA in healthy donors. The CDR3 has 13 amino acids. In germline, CDR1 is SEHNR, CDR2 FQNEAQ (reference sequence). Whole-study findings and limits: Among TCR beta chains, those listed as cytomegalovirus-associated numbered over 150. A prior analysis recorded that most TCR beta V segments were productive about 87% or about 30% of the time.

This PCR relied on a set of 60 Vbeta primers and 13 Jbeta primers. Produced via immunoSEQ multiplex PCR; TCRdb's table is partial and in-frame only. The data contain 140,000 or so clones, around 82% of them singletons. Sequencing was done on a sample of PBMCs. The V gene is TRBV7-9, the J gene TRBJ1-2; 7 bases are a match to TRBD1. The TCR was taken from a woman between 18 and 29 years old in good health and CMV-seropositive. The CDR3 coding sequence is TGTTCCAGCAGCTTCTCCGGGACAGATGGCTACACCTTC. This codes for CSSSFSGTDGYTF.